One and the same sample provided the 21 T cell receptor beta chains below, sequenced in a study of regulatory T cells in long-lasting Graves disease. Sample time point: newly diagnosed GD, antithyroid drugs for less than 3 months. PBMCs provided the RNA from which the TCR library was made. Arm-PCR of CDR3 regions and iRepertoire HTBI primers were used to build TCR beta libraries. TCRdb used MiXCR to reprocess the multiplex PCR reads, holding one entry per CDR3 protein. This sample has hundreds of thousands of distinct CDR3 sequences, with over 14% found just once. Another study also made use of these data, one on T cells in Graves' hyperthyroidism and ophthalmopathy.

This material consisted of peripheral blood mononuclear cells (PBMCs), taken at new diagnosis, from a patient treated with antithyroid drugs. These receptors originate from a woman in her thirties or forties with Graves disease.

This clonotype appeared many times. The J gene is TRBJ2-5, the V gene TRBV20-1; the D gene is possibly TRBD2 (6 bases). The CDR3 length is 13 residues. Germline V gives CDR1 DFQATT, CDR2 SNEGSKA (reference sequence). The V end lost 6 bases, the J end lost 1 base, and 12 bases lay between the germline ends. CDR3 protein: CSARLEGQETQYF. CDR3 sequence (DNA): TGCAGTGCCCGTTTGGAGGGCCAAGAGACCCAGTACTTC.

In this sample, this clonotype turned up many times. The rearrangement uses TRBV11-3 and TRBJ2-1, with TRBD2 identical over 9 bases. With 4 bases clipped from V and 8 bases from J, the junction kept 15 bases outside the gene matches. The CDR3 contains 17 residues. The V gene's germline CDR1 is SGHNT and CDR2 YENEEA. The CDR3 reads CASSSREVSGRIDEQFF. CDR3 sequence (DNA): TGTGCCAGCAGCTCCCGGGAGGTTAGCGGGAGAATCGATGAGCAGTTCTTC.

The chain couples TRBV29-1 to TRBJ1-4; perhaps TRBD1 as D (6 bases). This CDR3 region has 14 residues. Trimming took off 3 bases at V and 8 bases at J, with 16 bases between the two ends. Germline CDR1 reads SQVTM; CDR2 reads ANQGSEA. CDR3 sequence (DNA): TGCAGCGTTGAGAGTCCGGGGGGGCGGGAAAAACTGTTTTTT. Residues: CSVESPGGREKLFF. Using reference TRBV29-1 and TRBJ1-4 for the parts outside the CDR3, the full variable domain is SAVISQKPSRDICQRGTSLTIQCQVDSQVTMMFWYRQQPGQSLTLIATANQGSEATYESGFVIDKFPISRPNLTFSTLTVSNMSPEDSSIYLCSVESPGGREKLFFGSGTQLSVL.

Regarding this clonotype: A much larger clone is a single base away; this may be a read error. The J gene is TRBJ2-1, the V gene TRBV5-6; 11 nucleotides align to TRBD2. V lost 4 bases, J lost 13 bases, and 22 bases stayed unmatched. Germline-derived CDR1 and CDR2 are SGHDT and YYEEEE. This CDR3 is built from 18 residues. DNA for the CDR3: TGTGCCAGCAGCCCGCTGACTAGCGGGAAAGGGAACAGAGAGACCCAGTTCTTC. Its protein product is CASSPLTSGKGNRETQFF.

J is TRBJ2-1 and V is TRBV11-3, with 11 nucleotides matching TRBD2. The CDR3 spans 14 residues. V shed 5 bases, J shed 10 bases, and the junction held 7 bases outside the gene matches. Germline values: CDR1 SGHNT, CDR2 YENEEA. As DNA, the CDR3 is TGTGCCAGCAGCCATAGCGGGAGGGCCAAGGAGCAGTTCTTC. This gives the protein CASSHSGRAKEQFF.

The chain combines TRBV6-2 or TRBV6-3 with TRBJ2-1; D is unresolved. This CDR3 has 12 amino acids. V shed 5 bases and J shed 12 bases, with 14 bases lying between them. Germline loops: CDR1 MNHEY, CDR2 SVGEGT. The CDR3 coding sequence is TGTGCCAGCAGTCCTCAGATGACGGGGCAGTTCTTC. The encoded protein is CASSPQMTGQFF.

This clonotype was seen only a few times. The CDR3 region is CAIRDPPSGEQFF. CDR3 DNA sequence: TGTGCCATCAGGGACCCTCCTAGTGGTGAGCAGTTCTTC. J is TRBJ2-1 and V is TRBV10-3; no reliable D call. Germline V gives CDR1 ENHRY, CDR2 SYGVKD. Trimming stripped 6 bases from V and 9 bases from J, with 15 bases between. CDR3 length: 13 residues.

This clonotype was seen many times. This rearrangement joins TRBV11-2 to TRBJ2-1, with D perhaps TRBD2 (5 bases). The germline gives CDR1 SGHAT, CDR2 FQNNGV. This CDR3 has 17 amino acids. The germline V and J ends were trimmed by 3 bases and 0 bases, with 15 bases remaining between them. Here the CDR3 reads CASSLGRSGLSYNEQFF. The CDR3 DNA sequence: TGTGCCAGCAGCTTGGGAAGAAGCGGCCTCTCCTACAATGAGCAGTTCTTC.

This clonotype was detected many times. The CDR3 DNA sequence: TGTGCCAGCAGCCTTAGCCGGACCCTCTTTTCACCCCTCCACTTT. Residues: CASSLSRTLFSPLHF. The V gene is TRBV28, the J gene TRBJ1-6; no clear D gene. V shed 6 bases and J shed 9 bases, with 18 bases lying between them. The germline V gene has CDR1 MDHEN and CDR2 SYDVKM. The CDR3 has 15 residues.

This clonotype was picked up many times. The V call is TRBV7-9, the J call TRBJ2-1; unclear D gene. Trimming removed 4 bases at V and 8 bases at J, with 12 bases between. The germline CDR1 and CDR2 sequences are SEHNR and FQNEAQ (reference sequence). This CDR3 spans 13 amino acids. The CDR3 spells CASSSAMVDEQFF. CDR3 nucleotides: TGTGCCAGCAGCTCAGCCATGGTGGATGAGCAGTTCTTC.

The rearrangement joins TRBV13 to TRBJ2-2; D possibly uses TRBD1 or TRBD2 (6 bases each). Germline CDR1 PRHDT, CDR2 FYEKMQ (reference sequence). CDR3 size: 15 residues. V was pared by 5 bases and J by 4 bases, with 14 bases between. The CDR3 coding sequence is TGTGCCAGCAGCGCCCGAGGGGGGTTCACCGGGGAGCTGTTTTTT. Its translation is CASSARGGFTGELFF.

This clonotype has only a few counts. The CDR3 protein is CASSPSLSGQGAAWNTEAFF. The CDR3 DNA is TGTGCCAGCAGCCCATCTCTCTCAGGTCAGGGGGCAGCATGGAACACTGAAGCTTTCTTT. The genes are TRBV4-2 and TRBJ1-1; 8 positions agree with TRBD1. This CDR3 contains 20 residues. Per the germline V gene, CDR1 is LGHNA and CDR2 is YNFKEQ. V lost 4 bases, J lost 1 base, and 20 bases stayed unmatched.

This clonotype was counted ten times or more. This chain uses TRBV6-5 with TRBJ2-1, with D perhaps given as TRBD1 or TRBD2 (6 bases each). The CDR3 runs to 15 residues. Germline CDR1 and CDR2: MNHEY and SVGAGI. Between the trimmed V and J ends, which lost 2 bases and 6 bases, there was a span of 14 bases. In nucleotides, the CDR3 is TGTGCCAGCAGTTACGGACTAACCAGGGGCAATGAGCAGTTCTTC. Protein: CASSYGLTRGNEQFF.

This clonotype was counted at least ten times. This chain connects TRBV28 to TRBJ2-4; 13 nucleotides align to TRBD2. CDR3 length: 18 amino acids. The germline V gene has CDR1 MDHEN and CDR2 SYDVKM. V lost 5 bases, J lost 3 bases, and 10 bases stayed unmatched. The CDR3 DNA follows: TGTGCCAGCAGTCAACTAGCGGGAGGGCCTGAGGTCAAAAACATTCAGTACTTC. It yields the protein CASSQLAGGPEVKNIQYF. Drawing the rest from reference TRBV28 and TRBJ2-4, the complete variable domain is DVKVTQSSRYLVKRTGEKVFLECVQDMDHENMFWYRQDPGLGLRLIYFSYDVKMKEKGDIPEGYSVSREKKERFSLILESASTNQTSMYLCASSQLAGGPEVKNIQYFGAGTRLSVL.

This clonotype occurred many times. The J gene is TRBJ1-1, the V gene TRBV19, with D perhaps TRBD1 (5 bases). The CDR3 covers 14 residues. Trimming took off 3 bases at V and 3 bases at J, with 11 bases between the two ends. Germline V gene data show CDR1 as LNHDA and CDR2 as SQIVND (reference sequence). The CDR3 nucleotides read TGTGCCAGTAGTATTCAGGGCACCGACACTGAAGCTTTCTTT. Its protein is CASSIQGTDTEAFF. Based on the CDR3 plus reference TRBV19 and TRBJ1-1, the full variable domain is DGGITQSPKYLFRKEGQNVTLSCEQNLNHDAMYWYRQDPGQGLRLIYYSQIVNDFQKGDIAEGYSVSREKKESFPLTVTSAQKNPTAFYLCASSIQGTDTEAFFGQGTRLTVV.

This clonotype was seen many times. The genes are TRBV28 and TRBJ2-3, with 9 bases identical to TRBD2. V was clipped by 10 bases and J by 2 bases; unmatched bases: 10. The CDR3 is made up of 15 amino acids. Germline CDR1 is MDHEN and CDR2 is SYDVKM. Here the CDR3 DNA reads TGTGCCACCCTAGGGGCTAGCGGGGACACAGATACGCAGTATTTT. Its translation: CATLGASGDTDTQYF.

This clonotype was detected only a few times. The chain is built from TRBV4-3 and TRBJ1-5; no definite D call. The CDR3 loop spans 16 amino acids. Germline CDR1 and CDR2: LGHNA and YSLEER. Trimming left V 0 bases short and J 0 bases short, with 9 bases between. The chain's CDR3 is CASSQDPTNSNQPQHF. The CDR3, as DNA: TGCGCCAGCAGCCAAGATCCCACGAATAGCAATCAGCCCCAGCATTTT.

This chain connects TRBV11-2 to TRBJ2-5; a possible D gene is TRBD1 (5 bases). Trimming took 4 bases from V and 3 from J, leaving 15 bases between them. CDR1 and CDR2 (germline): SGHAT, FQNNGV. CDR3 length: 15 residues. The CDR3 loop reads CASSSGWTMKETQYF. In nucleotides, the CDR3 is TGTGCCAGCAGCTCCGGTTGGACAATGAAAGAGACCCAGTACTTC.

Notes on this clonotype: This may come from a read error, since a much larger clone is one base off. V and J are TRBV2 and TRBJ2-7, with D unclear. This CDR3 has 13 amino acids. Germline CDR1 is SNHLY and CDR2 is FYNNEI. V lost 2 bases and J lost 3, with 8 bases in between. The CDR3: CASSERVHYEQYF. The CDR3 bases are TGTGCCAGCAGTGAACGGGTCCACTACGAGCAGTACTTC.

Ten or more counts support this clonotype. This rearrangement joins TRBV12-3 or TRBV12-4 to TRBJ2-6; D gene uncertain. This CDR3 is 14 amino acids long. V shed 5 bases and J shed 2 bases, with 7 bases lying between them. CDR3 sequence reads: CASSNLAGANVLTF. CDR3 in DNA: TGTGCCAGCAGTAACCTGGCTGGGGCCAACGTCCTGACTTTC.

To note about this clonotype: A much larger clonotype is one base distant, so this may be a read error. The V and J genes are TRBV12-3 or TRBV12-4 and TRBJ2-6; no clear D. The V gene lost 3 bases and the J gene lost 3 bases, with 3 bases spanning the gap. CDR3 length equals 13 residues. This CDR3 is CASSFDGANVLTF. The CDR3 coding sequence is TGTGCCAGCAGTTTTGATGGGGCCAACGTCCTGACTTTC.